This TCR beta chain was found in a study of CD8 T cells in Susac syndrome. Study-level points and caveats: The number of individuals included in the study's TCR sequencing and HLA analysis was acknowledged as relatively small.

As for this clonotype: No antigen is known for it.

Sequencing of TCR beta was performed on blood CD8+ T cells and on blood CD4+ T cells. Random hexamers primed reverse transcription of about 0.45 to 1 ug RNA. The TCR beta CDR3 was amplified by immunoSEQ multiplex PCR across 54 Vbeta, 13 Jbeta. TCRdb re-analysed the immunoSEQ multiplex PCR reads in MiXCR, keeping a single row per CDR3 protein. This table holds about 150,000 distinct CDR3 sequences, around 95% found once. The sequencing sample was made of CD8+ T cells from PBMCs. The receptor's source is a human donor with multiple sclerosis.

CDR3 protein: CASRVGDWPNYGYTF. The DNA for the CDR3 is TGTGCCAGTAGGGTGGGGGACTGGCCTAACTATGGCTACACCTTC. The V and J genes are TRBV2 and TRBJ1-2; maybe TRBD1 (5 bases). Germline assignment: CDR1 SNHLY and CDR2 FYNNEI. Deletions cut 9 bases from V and 0 bases from J, with 17 bases between. There are 15 residues in the CDR3.